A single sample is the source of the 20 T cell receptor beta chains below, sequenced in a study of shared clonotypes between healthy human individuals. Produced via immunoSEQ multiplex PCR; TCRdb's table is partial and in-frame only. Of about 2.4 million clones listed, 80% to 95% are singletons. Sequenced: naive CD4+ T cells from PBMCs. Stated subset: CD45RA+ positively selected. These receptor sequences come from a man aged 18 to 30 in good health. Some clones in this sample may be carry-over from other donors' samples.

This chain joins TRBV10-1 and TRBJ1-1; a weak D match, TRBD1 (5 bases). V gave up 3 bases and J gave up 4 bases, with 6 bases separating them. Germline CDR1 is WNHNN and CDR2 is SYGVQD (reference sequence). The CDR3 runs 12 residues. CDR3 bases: TGCGCCAGCAGTGATGGGGGCACTGAAGCTTTCTTT. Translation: CASSDGGTEAFF.

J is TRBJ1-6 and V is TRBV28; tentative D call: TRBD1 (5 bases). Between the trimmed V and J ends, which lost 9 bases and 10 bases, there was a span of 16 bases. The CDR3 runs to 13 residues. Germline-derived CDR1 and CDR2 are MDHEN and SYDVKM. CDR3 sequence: CASRRAGGSPLHF. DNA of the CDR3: TGTGCCAGTCGCCGGGCCGGGGGATCACCCCTCCACTTT.

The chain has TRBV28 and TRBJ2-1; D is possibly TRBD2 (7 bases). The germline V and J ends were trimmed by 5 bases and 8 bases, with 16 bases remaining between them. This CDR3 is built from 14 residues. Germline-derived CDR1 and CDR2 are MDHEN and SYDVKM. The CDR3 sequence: CASSPRGASHEQFF. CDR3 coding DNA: TGTGCCAGCAGTCCTCGGGGGGCTAGCCATGAGCAGTTCTTC.

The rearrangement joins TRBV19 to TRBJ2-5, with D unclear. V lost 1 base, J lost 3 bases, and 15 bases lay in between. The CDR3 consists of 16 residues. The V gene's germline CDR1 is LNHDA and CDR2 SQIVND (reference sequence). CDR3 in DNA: TGTGCCAGTAGTATAGGGCTCCGGTACAACAAAGAGACCCAGTACTTC. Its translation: CASSIGLRYNKETQYF.

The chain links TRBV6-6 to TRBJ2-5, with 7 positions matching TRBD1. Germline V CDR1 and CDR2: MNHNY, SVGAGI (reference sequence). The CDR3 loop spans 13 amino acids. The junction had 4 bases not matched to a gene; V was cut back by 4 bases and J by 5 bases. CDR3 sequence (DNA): TGTGCCAGCAGTTCTAGGGGGCCTGAGACCCAGTACTTC. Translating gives CASSSRGPETQYF.

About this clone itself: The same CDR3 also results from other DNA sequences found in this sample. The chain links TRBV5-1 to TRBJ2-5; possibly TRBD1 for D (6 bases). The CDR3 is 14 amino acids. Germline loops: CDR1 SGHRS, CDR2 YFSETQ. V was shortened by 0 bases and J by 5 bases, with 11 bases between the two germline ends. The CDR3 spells CASSLGTAEETQYF. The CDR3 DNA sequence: TGCGCCAGCAGCTTGGGGACAGCCGAGGAGACCCAGTACTTC. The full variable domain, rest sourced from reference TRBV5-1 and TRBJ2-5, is KAGVTQTPRYLIKTRGQQVTLSCSPISGHRSVSWYQQTPGQGLQFLFEYFSETQRNKGNFPGRFSGRQFSNSRSEMNVSTLELGDSALYLCASSLGTAEETQYFGPGTRLLVL.

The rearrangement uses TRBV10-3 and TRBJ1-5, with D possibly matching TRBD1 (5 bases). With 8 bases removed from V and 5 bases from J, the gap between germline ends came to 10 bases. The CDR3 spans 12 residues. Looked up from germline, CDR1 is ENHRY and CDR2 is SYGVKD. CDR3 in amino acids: CAIGAGDQPQHF. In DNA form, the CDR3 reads TGTGCCATCGGGGCGGGGGATCAGCCCCAGCATTTT.

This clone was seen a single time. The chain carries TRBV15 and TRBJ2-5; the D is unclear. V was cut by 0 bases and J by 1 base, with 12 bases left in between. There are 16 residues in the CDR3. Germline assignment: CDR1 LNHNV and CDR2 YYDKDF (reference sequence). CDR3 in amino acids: CATSRDRNRPQETQYF. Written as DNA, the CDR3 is TGTGCCACCAGCAGAGATCGTAATCGGCCCCAAGAGACCCAGTACTTC. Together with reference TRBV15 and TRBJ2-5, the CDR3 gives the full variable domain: DAMVIQNPRYQVTQFGKPVTLSCSQTLNHNVMYWYQQKSSQAPKLLFHYYDKDFNNEADTPDNFQSRRPNTSFCFLDIRSPGLGDTAMYLCATSRDRNRPQETQYFGPGTRLLVL.

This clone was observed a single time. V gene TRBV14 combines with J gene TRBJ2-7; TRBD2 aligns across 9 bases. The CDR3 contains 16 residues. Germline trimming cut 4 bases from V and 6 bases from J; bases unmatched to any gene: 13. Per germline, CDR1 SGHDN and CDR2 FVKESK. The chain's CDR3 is CASSPMYLAGRSEQYF. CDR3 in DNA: TGTGCCAGCAGCCCGATGTACCTAGCGGGGAGAAGCGAGCAGTACTTC. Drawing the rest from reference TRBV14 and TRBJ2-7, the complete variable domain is EAGVTQFPSHSVIEKGQTVTLRCDPISGHDNLYWYRRVMGKEIKFLLHFVKESKQDESGMPNNRFLAERTGGTYSTLKVQPAELEDSGVYFCASSPMYLAGRSEQYFGPGTRLTVT.

DNA for the CDR3: TGTGCCTGGACCCGTCCCGGGACAGGGGGTTACTCCTACGAGCAGTACTTC. Residues: CAWTRPGTGGYSYEQYF. The genes are TRBV30 and TRBJ2-7; 11 nucleotides line up with TRBD1. Germline V lookup: CDR1 GTSNPN, CDR2 SVGIG (reference sequence). The V segment lost 4 bases and the J segment 0 bases; nucleotides outside the gene matches: 11. This CDR3 has 17 amino acids.

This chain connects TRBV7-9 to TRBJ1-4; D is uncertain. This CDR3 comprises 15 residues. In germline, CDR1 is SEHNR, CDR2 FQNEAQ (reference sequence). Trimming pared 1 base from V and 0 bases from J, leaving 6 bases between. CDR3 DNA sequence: TGTGCCAGCAGCTTAGTGAGTGCAACTAATGAAAAACTGTTTTTT. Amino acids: CASSLVSATNEKLFF.

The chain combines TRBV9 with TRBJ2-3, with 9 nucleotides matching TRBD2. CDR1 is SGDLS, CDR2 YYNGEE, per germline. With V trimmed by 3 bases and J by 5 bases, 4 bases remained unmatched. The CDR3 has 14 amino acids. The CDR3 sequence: CASSARGREDTQYF. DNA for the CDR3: TGTGCCAGCAGCGCCCGCGGGAGGGAAGATACGCAGTATTTT.

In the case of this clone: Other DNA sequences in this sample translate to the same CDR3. CDR3: CASSLERGDEQFF. DNA for the CDR3: TGTGCCAGCAGCTTAGAAAGGGGTGATGAGCAGTTCTTC. The rearrangement links TRBV7-2 to TRBJ2-1; D is possibly TRBD1 (5 bases). The CDR3 contains 13 residues. Germline CDR1 reads SGHTA; CDR2 reads FQGNSA. The V gene lost 1 base and the J gene lost 8 bases, with 9 bases spanning the gap.

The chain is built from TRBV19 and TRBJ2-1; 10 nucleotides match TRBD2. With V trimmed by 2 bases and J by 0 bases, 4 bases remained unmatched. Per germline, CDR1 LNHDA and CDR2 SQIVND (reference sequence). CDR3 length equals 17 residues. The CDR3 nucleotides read TGTGCCAGTAGTATACGGCCTAGCGGGAGCTCCTACAATGAGCAGTTCTTC. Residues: CASSIRPSGSSYNEQFF.

CDR3 coding DNA: TGCGCCAGCAGTGGAGGGGGCGCGGACACCGGGGAGCTGTTTTTT. Amino acid sequence: CASSGGGADTGELFF. The chain employs TRBV5-1 and TRBJ2-2, with a tentative D call TRBD1 (7 bases). This CDR3 is 15 amino acids long. V was clipped by 5 bases and J by 3 bases, with 14 bases between them. Germline V gene data show CDR1 as SGHRS and CDR2 as YFSETQ.

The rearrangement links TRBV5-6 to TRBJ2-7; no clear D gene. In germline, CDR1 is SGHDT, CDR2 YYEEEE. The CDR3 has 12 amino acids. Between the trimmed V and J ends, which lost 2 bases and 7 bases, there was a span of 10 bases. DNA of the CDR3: TGTGCCAGCAGCTTAGGGATCGGGGAGCAGTACTTC. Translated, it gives CASSLGIGEQYF.

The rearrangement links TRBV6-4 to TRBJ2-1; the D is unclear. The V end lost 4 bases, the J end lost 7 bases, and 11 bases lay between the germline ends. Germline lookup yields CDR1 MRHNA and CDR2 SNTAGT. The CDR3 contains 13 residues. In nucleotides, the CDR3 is TGTGCCAGCAGTGCCGAGAGTTGGAATGAGCAGTTCTTC. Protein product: CASSAESWNEQFF.

The CDR3 nucleotides read TGTGCCAGCAGTTACACAGGGATCGGGGCCAACGTCCTGACTTTC. Its protein is CASSYTGIGANVLTF. The chain has TRBV2 and TRBJ2-6; D possibly corresponds to TRBD1 (6 bases). Germline V gene lookup returns CDR1 SNHLY and CDR2 FYNNEI. The CDR3 has 15 residues. V was clipped by 5 bases and J by 4 bases, with 12 bases between them.

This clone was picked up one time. The CDR3 DNA reads as TGTGCCACCGACGACAGTAGAGAGGGCCGGAGGCAGTTCTTC. As protein: CATDDSREGRRQFF. This sequence joins TRBV28 and TRBJ2-1; either TRBD1 or TRBD2 may supply D (5 bases each). This CDR3 contains 14 residues. The V gene's germline CDR1 is MDHEN and CDR2 SYDVKM. Trimming took off 10 bases at V and 12 bases at J, with 25 bases between the two ends.

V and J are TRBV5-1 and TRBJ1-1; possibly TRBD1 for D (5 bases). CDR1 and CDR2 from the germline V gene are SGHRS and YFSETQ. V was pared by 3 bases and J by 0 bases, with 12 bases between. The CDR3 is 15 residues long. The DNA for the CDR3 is TGCGCCAGCAGCTCGGCGACAGTTATGAACACTGAAGCTTTCTTT. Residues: CASSSATVMNTEAFF.